The present T cell receptor beta chain was sequenced within a study of hypomethylating agent response in myelodysplastic syndrome. Generated by immunoSEQ multiplex PCR, the TCRdb table keeps only in-frame clones and is missing some. The sample lists some 2,000 clones, around 73% occurring once. The TCR comes from a human donor with myelodysplastic syndrome. This sample comprised bone marrow, obtained before or after starting hypomethylating agent treatment for myelodysplastic syndrome (not recorded which).

The CDR3 DNA sequence: TGCGCCAGCAGCCCCCGACTAGCTACCTTCTCCTACAATGAGCAGTTCTTC. Protein product: CASSPRLATFSYNEQFF. The chain links TRBV4-3 to TRBJ2-1; 7 positions match TRBD2. The CDR3 is 17 residues long. Germline loops: CDR1 LGHNA, CDR2 YSLEER. The V and J ends lost 4 bases and 0 bases, in that order; junction bases with no gene match: 9.